A single sample gave rise to the 8 T cell receptor beta chains below, sequenced in a study of shared clonotypes between healthy human individuals. Using immunoSEQ multiplex PCR, the repertoire was profiled, and TCRdb retains in-frame clones only, with some absent. Among roughly 1,000,000 clones, 78% were seen once, and the ten largest hold 0.6% to 0.75%. Sequences were obtained from memory CD4+ T cells from PBMCs. Stated subset: CD45RA-negative fraction. The source is a man aged 18 to 35 in good health. Some clones in this sample may be carry-over from other donors' samples.

The rearrangement uses TRBV10-3 and TRBJ1-2; tentatively, D is TRBD1 (6 bases). The CDR3 totals 13 residues. V lost 10 bases and J lost 8, with 20 bases in between. Germline CDR1 is ENHRY and CDR2 is SYGVKD. The CDR3 is CATEKDRKGGYTF. CDR3 nucleotide sequence: TGTGCCACCGAAAAGGACAGAAAAGGGGGCTACACCTTC.

This clone has just one count. The genes are TRBV29-1 and TRBJ1-5; a weak D match, TRBD1 (6 bases). This CDR3 has 13 residues. CDR1 SQVTM and CDR2 ANQGSEA come from the germline V gene. Trimming stripped 6 bases from V and 6 bases from J, with 15 bases between. The chain's CDR3 is CSVLWGAGQPQHF. The CDR3 nucleotides are TGCAGCGTGTTGTGGGGGGCAGGTCAGCCCCAGCATTTT.

V is TRBV9 and J is TRBJ1-2, with TRBD1 identical over 7 bases. The length of the CDR3 is 15 residues. V lost 4 bases to trimming and J lost 4 bases; unmatched junction nucleotides: 10. Per the germline V gene, CDR1 is SGDLS and CDR2 is YYNGEE. As DNA, the CDR3 is TGTGCCAGCAGCCCCCAGGGGGGCCACTTCTATGGCTACACCTTC. Protein sequence: CASSPQGGHFYGYTF.

J is TRBJ1-2 and V is TRBV29-1; D is unclear. The CDR3 has 12 residues. Trimming stripped 7 bases from V and 4 bases from J, with 13 bases between. The V gene's germline CDR1 is SQVTM and CDR2 ANQGSEA. The CDR3 is CSADGLTYGYTF. The CDR3, as DNA: TGCAGCGCGGACGGACTTACCTATGGCTACACCTTC.

This clone was picked up a small number of times. This rearrangement joins TRBV28 to TRBJ1-4; 10 bases line up with TRBD1. The CDR3 totals 15 residues. Germline assignment: CDR1 MDHEN and CDR2 SYDVKM. V shed 5 bases, J shed 7 bases, and the junction held 7 bases outside the gene matches. The CDR3 nucleotides read TGTGCCAGCAGTGGAGGGACAGGGGTGGGTGAAAAACTGTTTTTT. Protein sequence: CASSGGTGVGEKLFF.

This clone was seen just once. The chain links TRBV2 to TRBJ2-5, with TRBD2 as a possible D gene (6 bases). CDR3 length: 16 amino acids. Trimming stripped 6 bases from V and 2 bases from J, with 19 bases between. CDR1 is SNHLY and CDR2 is FYNNEI in the germline V gene. DNA for the CDR3: TGTGCCAGCAGCGTCCAGTCTAGCGCTTTTCAAGAGACCCAGTACTTC. This encodes CASSVQSSAFQETQYF. The variable domain in full, with the rest retrieved from reference TRBV2 and TRBJ2-5, is EPEVTQTPSHQVTQMGQEVILRCVPISNHLYFYWYRQILGQKVEFLVSFYNNEISEKSEIFDDQFSVERPDGSNFTLKIRSTKLEDSAMYFCASSVQSSAFQETQYFGPGTRLLVL.

As concerns this clone: A much more abundant neighbour one base away suggests this may be a read error. V is TRBV11-2 and J is TRBJ1-2; 7 positions match TRBD1. Trimming cost V 5 bases and J 4 bases; bases outside gene matches: 4. The CDR3 totals 13 residues. CDR1 and CDR2 (germline): SGHAT, FQNNGV. The CDR3: CASSQTGAYGYTF. CDR3 bases: TGTGCCAGCAGCCAAACAGGGGCCTATGGCTACACCTTC.

The chain links TRBV19 to TRBJ2-1, with TRBD2 identical over 10 bases. CDR1 is LNHDA, CDR2 SQIVND, per germline (reference sequence). V trimming: 6 bases; J trimming: 10 bases; junction bases outside the gene matches: 6. CDR3 size: 13 residues. The DNA of the CDR3 is TGTGCCAGTAGCTGGACTAGCGGTCGAGAGCAGTTCTTC. As protein: CASSWTSGREQFF.